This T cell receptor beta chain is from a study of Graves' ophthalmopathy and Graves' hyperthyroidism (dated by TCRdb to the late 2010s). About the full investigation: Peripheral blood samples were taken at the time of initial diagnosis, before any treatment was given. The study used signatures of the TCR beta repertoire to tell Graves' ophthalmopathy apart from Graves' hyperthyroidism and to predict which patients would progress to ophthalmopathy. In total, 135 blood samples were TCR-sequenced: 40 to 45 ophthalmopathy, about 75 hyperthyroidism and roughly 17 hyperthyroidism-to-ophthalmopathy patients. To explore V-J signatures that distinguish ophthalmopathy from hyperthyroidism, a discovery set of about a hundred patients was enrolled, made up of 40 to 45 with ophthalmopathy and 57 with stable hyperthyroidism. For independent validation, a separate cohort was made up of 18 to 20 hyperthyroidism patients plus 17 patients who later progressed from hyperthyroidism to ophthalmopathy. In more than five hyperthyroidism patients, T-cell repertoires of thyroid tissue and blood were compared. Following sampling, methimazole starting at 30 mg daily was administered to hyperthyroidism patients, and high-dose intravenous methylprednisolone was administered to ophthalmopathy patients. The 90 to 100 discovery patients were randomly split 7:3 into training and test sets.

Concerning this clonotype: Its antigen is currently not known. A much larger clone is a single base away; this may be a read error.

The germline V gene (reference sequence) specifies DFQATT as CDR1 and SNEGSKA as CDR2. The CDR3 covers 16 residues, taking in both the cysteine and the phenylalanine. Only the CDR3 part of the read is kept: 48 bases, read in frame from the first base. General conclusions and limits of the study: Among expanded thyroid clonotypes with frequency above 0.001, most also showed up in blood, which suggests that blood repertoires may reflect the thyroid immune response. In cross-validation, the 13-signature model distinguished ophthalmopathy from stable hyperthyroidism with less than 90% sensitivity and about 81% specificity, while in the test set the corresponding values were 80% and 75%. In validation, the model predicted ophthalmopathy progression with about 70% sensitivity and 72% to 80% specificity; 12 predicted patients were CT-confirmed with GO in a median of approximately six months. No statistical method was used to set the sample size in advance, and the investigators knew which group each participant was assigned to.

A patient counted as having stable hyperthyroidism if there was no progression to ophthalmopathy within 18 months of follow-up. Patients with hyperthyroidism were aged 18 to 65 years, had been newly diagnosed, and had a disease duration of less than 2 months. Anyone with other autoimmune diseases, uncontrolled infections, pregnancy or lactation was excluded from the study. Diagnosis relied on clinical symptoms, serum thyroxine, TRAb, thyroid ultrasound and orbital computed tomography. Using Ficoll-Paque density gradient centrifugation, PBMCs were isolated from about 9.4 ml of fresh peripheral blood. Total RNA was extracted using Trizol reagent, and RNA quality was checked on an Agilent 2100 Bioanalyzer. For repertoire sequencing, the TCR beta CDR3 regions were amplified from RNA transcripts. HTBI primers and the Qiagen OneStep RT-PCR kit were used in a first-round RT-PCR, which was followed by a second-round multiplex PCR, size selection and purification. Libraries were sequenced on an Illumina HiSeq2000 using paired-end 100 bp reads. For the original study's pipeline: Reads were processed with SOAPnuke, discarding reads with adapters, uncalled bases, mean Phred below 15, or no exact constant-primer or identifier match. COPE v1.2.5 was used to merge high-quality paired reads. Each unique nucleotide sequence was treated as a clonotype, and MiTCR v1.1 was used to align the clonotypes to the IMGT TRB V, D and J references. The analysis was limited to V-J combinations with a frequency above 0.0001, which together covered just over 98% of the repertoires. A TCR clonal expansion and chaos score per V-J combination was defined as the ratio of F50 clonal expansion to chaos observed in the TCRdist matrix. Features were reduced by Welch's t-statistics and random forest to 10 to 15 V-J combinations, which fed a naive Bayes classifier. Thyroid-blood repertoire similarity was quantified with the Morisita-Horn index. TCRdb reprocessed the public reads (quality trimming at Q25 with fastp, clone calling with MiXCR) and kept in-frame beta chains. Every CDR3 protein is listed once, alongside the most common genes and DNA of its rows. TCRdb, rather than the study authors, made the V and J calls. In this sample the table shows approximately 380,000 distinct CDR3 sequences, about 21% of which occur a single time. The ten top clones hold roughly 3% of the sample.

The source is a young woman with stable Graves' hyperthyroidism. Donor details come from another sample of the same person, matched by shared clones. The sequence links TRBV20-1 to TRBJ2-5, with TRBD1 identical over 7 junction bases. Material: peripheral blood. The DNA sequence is TGCAGTGCTAGAGATTACCACAGGGGACATCAAGAGACCCAGTGCTTC. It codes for CSARDYHRGHQETQCF.